What follows is one T cell receptor (beta chain) and its context. What it binds is not known. This entry comes from a study of CD8 T cells in Susac syndrome. General study findings and limits: That the number of individuals in its TCR sequencing and HLA analysis was relatively small was acknowledged by the study.

After extraction with the RNeasy kit, roughly 0.45 to 1 ug of the RNA was reverse transcribed using random hexamers. TCRdb reanalysed the immunoSEQ multiplex PCR reads using MiXCR and keeps one entry per CDR3 protein. Of fewer than 150,000 distinct CDR3 sequences listed, around 90% are singletons. The CDR3 is made up of 13 amino acids. CDR1 and CDR2 (germline): DFQATT, SNEGSKA (reference sequence). V lost 2 bases to trimming and J lost 10 bases; unmatched junction nucleotides: 5. The authors sequenced TCR beta from blood CD8+ and CD4+ T cells. Included as multiple sclerosis controls were treatment-naive patients who had stable or active relapsing-remitting disease.

Sequenced: CD8+ T cells from PBMCs. This receptor was obtained from a human donor with multiple sclerosis. The rearrangement joins TRBV20-1 to TRBJ2-1, with TRBD1 identical over 10 bases. In DNA form, the CDR3 reads TGCAGTGCTAGATTCACGGACAGGGGGGAGCAGTTCTTC. Amino acid sequence: CSARFTDRGEQFF.